These 11 T cell receptor beta chains were all obtained from the same sample, sequenced in a study of yellow fever vaccine responses in identical twins. TCRdb processed the RT-PCR reads anew with MiXCR; each CDR3 protein has one entry. This sample has about 23,000 distinct CDR3 sequences, with roughly 80% found just once. The sample here was T cells from blood (PBMCs), unsorted or a sorted subset (not recorded which), taken before or after yellow fever vaccination (not recorded which). The receptors shown here come from a woman younger than 30 who received the yellow fever vaccine.

The V and J genes are TRBV4-1 and TRBJ1-5; D may be TRBD1 (5 bases). The V end lost 0 bases, the J end lost 2 bases, and 17 bases lay between the germline ends. The CDR3 length is 18 residues. Germline lookup yields CDR1 MGHRA and CDR2 YSYEKL. CDR3 nucleotides: TGCGCCAGCAGCCAAGAACCCTCATCGACAGTTGGCAATCAGCCCCAGCATTTT. As protein: CASSQEPSSTVGNQPQHF.

This sequence joins TRBV19 and TRBJ1-5; possible D gene TRBD1, 6 bases. From germline, CDR1 is LNHDA and CDR2 SQIVND (reference sequence). The CDR3 has 12 amino acids. V dropped 8 bases and J dropped 4 bases, with 9 bases sitting between them. CDR3 amino acids: CASVQGNQPQHF. CDR3 in DNA: TGTGCCAGTGTGCAGGGGAATCAGCCCCAGCATTTT.

The gene calls are TRBV11-3 and TRBJ2-1, with a weak D call TRBD2 (6 bases). V was pared by 3 bases and J by 5 bases, with 11 bases between. CDR3 size: 14 residues. Germline V gene sequence: CDR1 SGHNT, CDR2 YENEEA. CDR3 in amino acids: CASSLGLENNEQFF. For the CDR3, the DNA is TGTGCCAGCAGCTTGGGACTCGAAAACAATGAGCAGTTCTTC.

The chain joins TRBV18 to TRBJ1-1, with a weak D call TRBD1 (6 bases). Germline CDR1 and CDR2: KGHSH and LQKENI. This CDR3 is built from 14 residues. V dropped 1 base and J dropped 6 bases, with 12 bases sitting between them. The CDR3 DNA reads TGTGCCAGCTCACCACTGAGGGGGAGGCCTGAAGCTTTCTTT. Encoded protein: CASSPLRGRPEAFF.

This chain joins TRBV7-9 and TRBJ2-1; the D gene is possibly TRBD2 (5 bases). CDR1 is SEHNR, CDR2 FQNEAQ, per germline (reference sequence). The length of the CDR3 is 15 residues. The V end lost 3 bases, the J end lost 5 bases, and 14 bases lay between the germline ends. This chain's CDR3 is CASSFIPGINNEQFF. Written as DNA, the CDR3 is TGTGCCAGCAGCTTTATCCCCGGGATAAACAATGAGCAGTTCTTC.

The genes are TRBV11-1 and TRBJ2-5; D ambiguous. The CDR3 has 14 residues. V was pared by 1 base and J by 10 bases, with 16 bases between. Germline V gene lookup returns CDR1 SGHAT and CDR2 FQDESV (reference sequence). CDR3 loop: CASSLVSSDIHQYF. For the CDR3, the DNA is TGTGCCAGCAGCTTAGTCAGCTCCGATATCCACCAGTACTTC.

The chain has TRBV29-1 and TRBJ2-3; unclear D gene. The CDR3 spans 13 residues. V was trimmed by 1 base and J by 4 bases, leaving 9 bases between them. Germline CDR1 and CDR2: SQVTM and ANQGSEA. For the CDR3, the DNA is TGCAGCGTTGAAGCGTGGGCCGCAGATACGCAGTATTTT. As protein: CSVEAWAADTQYF.

This clonotype was observed a few times. V and J are TRBV18 and TRBJ1-3; D remains unclear. This CDR3 has 13 residues. Germline CDR1 is KGHSH and CDR2 is LQKENI. V gave up 2 bases and J gave up 4 bases, with 6 bases separating them. CDR3 protein: CASSPSWGNTIYF. The CDR3 nucleotides read TGTGCCAGCTCACCAAGTTGGGGAAACACCATATATTTT.

To note about this clonotype: A read error may be the cause here, since a much bigger clone is one base away. The J gene is TRBJ2-1, the V gene TRBV13; D is unclear. There are 11 residues in the CDR3. V dropped 6 bases and J dropped 4 bases, with 4 bases sitting between them. The V gene's germline CDR1 is PRHDT and CDR2 FYEKMQ (reference sequence). The CDR3 spells CASRFYNEQFF. Here the CDR3 DNA reads TGTGCCAGCAGATTTTACAATGAGCAGTTCTTC.

This clonotype appeared a single time. CDR3 in amino acids: CASSKGDSPLHF. In DNA, the CDR3 is TGTGCCAGCAGTAAGGGGGATTCACCCCTCCACTTT. The chain combines TRBV5-4 with TRBJ1-6, with D possibly matching TRBD1 (6 bases). The V and J ends lost 5 bases and 8 bases respectively, with 8 bases between them. The CDR3 is made up of 12 amino acids. Germline V gene sequence: CDR1 SGHNT, CDR2 YYREEE (reference sequence).

The J gene is TRBJ1-4, the V gene TRBV3-1; D unresolved. The length of the CDR3 is 15 residues. Trimming shortened V by 3 bases and J by 0 bases, and 8 bases separated the two germline ends. CDR1 LGHDT and CDR2 YNNKEL come from the germline V gene (reference sequence). The CDR3 DNA is TGTGCCAGCAGCCACCCCGGGGCAACTAATGAAAAACTGTTTTTT. This encodes CASSHPGATNEKLFF.